The 22 T cell receptor beta chains below all came from one sample that was sequenced in a study of shared clonotypes between healthy human individuals. Generated by immunoSEQ multiplex PCR, the TCRdb table keeps only in-frame clones and is missing some. The sample holds more than 2,000,000 clones, 85% to 95% seen once. Source material: naive CD4+ T cells sorted from blood. Subset denoted: CD45RA+ positively selected. These receptors came from a man younger than 35 in good health.

Written as DNA, the CDR3 is TGTGCCAGTAGTTCGACTACTACTAGCACAGATACGCAGTATTTT. This gives the protein CASSSTTTSTDTQYF. The V gene is TRBV19, the J gene TRBJ2-3; D may be TRBD2 (5 bases). Per germline, CDR1 LNHDA and CDR2 SQIVND (reference sequence). The V gene lost 5 bases and the J gene lost 0 bases, with 12 bases spanning the gap. The CDR3 is 15 residues long.

A few counts support this clone. The V gene is TRBV5-1, the J gene TRBJ2-2; D remains unclear. The V gene's germline CDR1 is SGHRS and CDR2 YFSETQ. Trimming shortened V by 3 bases and J by 5 bases, and 14 bases separated the two germline ends. This CDR3 is 15 amino acids long. CDR3 protein: CASSYGALKTGELFF. Here the CDR3 DNA reads TGCGCCAGCAGCTATGGTGCTCTAAAAACCGGGGAGCTGTTTTTT.

V usage is TRBV7-3 and J usage is TRBJ2-3; D may match TRBD1 or TRBD2 (6 bases each). From germline, CDR1 is SGHTA and CDR2 FQGTGA. The CDR3 runs 15 residues. Trimming shortened V by 2 bases and J by 3 bases, and 12 bases separated the two germline ends. CDR3 in DNA: TGTGCCAGCAGCTTAGAGGGGGGAGTTACAGATACGCAGTATTTT. Translating gives CASSLEGGVTDTQYF.

The chain couples TRBV18 to TRBJ2-7, with no clear D. Trimming left V 3 bases short and J 5 bases short, with 11 bases between. This CDR3 is 13 amino acids long. CDR1 and CDR2 from the germline V gene are KGHSH and LQKENI. The CDR3 reads CASSPPGKHEQYF. Written as DNA, the CDR3 is TGTGCCAGCTCACCTCCCGGTAAACACGAGCAGTACTTC.

V usage is TRBV5-1 and J usage is TRBJ2-2; tentatively, D is TRBD1 (6 bases). The CDR3 has 13 amino acids. Trimming left V 6 bases short and J 5 bases short, with 11 bases between. Germline V gene lookup returns CDR1 SGHRS and CDR2 YFSETQ. CDR3 nucleotide sequence: TGCGCCAGCAACCCACAGGGAACCGGGGAGCTGTTTTTT. It specifies CASNPQGTGELFF.

CDR3: CAWSNKGSGQPQHF. The CDR3 DNA reads as TGTGCCTGGAGCAACAAGGGCTCGGGGCAGCCCCAGCATTTT. The V call is TRBV30, the J call TRBJ1-5; no clear D. The V gene's germline CDR1 is GTSNPN and CDR2 SVGIG (reference sequence). V was cut by 3 bases and J by 7 bases, with 16 bases left in between. The CDR3 covers 14 residues. The complete variable domain, with remaining parts taken from reference TRBV30 and TRBJ1-5, reads SQTIHQWPATLVQPVGSPLSLECTVEGTSNPNLYWYRQAAGRGLQLLFYSVGIGQISSEVPQNLSASRPQDRQFILSSKKLLLSDSGFYLCAWSNKGSGQPQHFGDGTRLSIL.

This clone was picked up a small number of times. V usage is TRBV28 and J usage is TRBJ1-1, with a tentative D call TRBD1 (6 bases). CDR1 and CDR2 from the germline V gene are MDHEN and SYDVKM. This CDR3 is 13 amino acids long. Trimming shortened V by 9 bases and J by 0 bases, and 11 bases separated the two germline ends. The CDR3 reads CASYRDMNTEAFF. CDR3 in DNA: TGTGCCAGTTACAGGGATATGAACACTGAAGCTTTCTTT.

This chain joins TRBV4-1 and TRBJ1-6, with TRBD1 matching 7 bases. The CDR3 loop spans 18 amino acids. Germline CDR1 MGHRA, CDR2 YSYEKL. V dropped 2 bases and J dropped 0; count of bases not matched to a gene: 7. The DNA for the CDR3 is TGCGCCAGCAGCCAAAAGGGGGCAGGGAGCTCCTATAATTCACCCCTCCACTTT. Amino acids: CASSQKGAGSSYNSPLHF.

J is TRBJ2-3 and V is TRBV7-8; 8 bases map to TRBD2. J was trimmed by 8 bases and V by 5 bases; bases with no gene match: 12. This CDR3 spans 15 amino acids. Germline loops: CDR1 SGHVS, CDR2 FQNEAQ. CDR3 sequence reads: CASSSRLAQTGTQYF. Written as DNA, the CDR3 is TGTGCCAGCAGCAGCCGACTAGCGCAAACGGGTACGCAGTATTTT.

The chain has TRBV19 and TRBJ1-6, with D hard to call. The CDR3 consists of 11 residues. Trimming took off 6 bases at V and 8 bases at J, with 5 bases between the two ends. Per germline, CDR1 LNHDA and CDR2 SQIVND (reference sequence). The CDR3 is CASSQDSPLHF. DNA of the CDR3: TGTGCCAGTAGCCAAGATTCACCCCTCCACTTT.

With respect to this clone: A read error may produce the germline difference seen at one junction end. This CDR3 is also generated by other DNA sequences in the sample. The genes are TRBV7-7 and TRBJ2-5; D uncertain. Germline loops: CDR1 SSHAT, CDR2 FNYEAQ (reference sequence). CDR3 length: 13 amino acids. CDR3 region: CASSQDRQETQYF. The DNA for the CDR3 is TGTGCTAGCAGCCAGGATCGGCAAGAGACCCAGTACTTC.

V is TRBV6-4 and J is TRBJ2-5; no clear D. The V gene's germline CDR1 is MRHNA and CDR2 SNTAGT. The V end was cut by 4 bases, the J end by 2 bases, with 8 bases between. The CDR3 is 13 amino acids. CDR3 in amino acids: CASSVVRQETQYF. DNA for the CDR3: TGTGCCAGCAGTGTAGTCAGACAAGAGACCCAGTACTTC.

V usage is TRBV6-5 and J usage is TRBJ1-2; weak D call: TRBD1 (6 bases). V dropped 8 bases and J dropped 5 bases, with 21 bases sitting between them. The CDR3 contains 15 residues. The germline V gene has CDR1 MNHEY and CDR2 SVGAGI. DNA of the CDR3: TGTGCCAGCTCCCGAGGGGGTACGAAACCGTATGGCTACACCTTC. This encodes CASSRGGTKPYGYTF.

Concerning this clone itself: The same CDR3 arises from other DNA sequences in this sample as well. The chain combines TRBV19 with TRBJ1-2; no reliable D call. Trimming left V 3 bases short and J 2 bases short, with 7 bases between. Per germline, CDR1 LNHDA and CDR2 SQIVND (reference sequence). CDR3 length equals 13 residues. CDR3 in DNA: TGTGCCAGTAGTATTTCGGCGAACTATGGCTACACCTTC. Translated: CASSISANYGYTF.

The rearrangement links TRBV7-2 to TRBJ1-6; 10 nucleotides match TRBD1. Germline CDR1 and CDR2: SGHTA and FQGNSA. The CDR3 sequence is 18 residues long. J lost 4 bases, V lost 6 bases, and 12 bases had no gene match. In nucleotides, the CDR3 is TGTGCCAGCAGAAAGGGACAGGGGACTAAAACTTATAATTCACCCCTCCACTTT. It encodes CASRKGQGTKTYNSPLHF.

V gene TRBV9 combines with J gene TRBJ2-2, with unresolved D. Trimming removed 4 bases from V and 3 bases from J, with 16 bases in between. CDR3 length equals 16 residues. The germline gives CDR1 SGDLS, CDR2 YYNGEE. CDR3 DNA sequence: TGTGCCAGCAGCCCCCGCATTGCGGAATACACCGGGGAGCTGTTTTTT. It is translated as CASSPRIAEYTGELFF.

This clone has only one observation. Other nucleotide sequences in the sample specify the same CDR3. The chain carries TRBV5-1 and TRBJ2-6; D not certain. Looked up from germline, CDR1 is SGHRS and CDR2 is YFSETQ. V gave up 0 bases and J gave up 2 bases, with 6 bases separating them. The CDR3 consists of 15 residues. The CDR3 reads CASSLGGTGANVLTF. CDR3 nucleotides: TGCGCCAGCAGCTTGGGGGGAACTGGGGCCAACGTCCTGACTTTC.

The V gene is TRBV18, the J gene TRBJ1-5, with 7 bases that match TRBD1. Germline-derived CDR1 and CDR2 are KGHSH and LQKENI. The CDR3 extends over 17 amino acids. V shed 3 bases and J 0 bases; nucleotides not matched to a gene: 8. The CDR3 loop is CASSPWDRQYSNQPQHF. The DNA of the CDR3 is TGTGCCAGCTCACCGTGGGACAGACAGTATAGCAATCAGCCCCAGCATTTT.

This clone was seen just once. The rearrangement joins TRBV10-3 to TRBJ2-7; 8 positions match TRBD1. Germline trimming cut 0 bases from V and 4 bases from J; bases unmatched to any gene: 8. Germline CDR1 is ENHRY and CDR2 is SYGVKD. The CDR3 totals 16 residues. Here the CDR3 reads CAISESLPGQEYEQYF. The CDR3, as DNA: TGTGCCATCAGTGAGTCGCTCCCGGGACAGGAGTACGAGCAGTACTTC.

This clone was detected once. The J gene is TRBJ2-2, the V gene TRBV6-6; D possibly corresponds to TRBD1 (6 bases). This CDR3 region has 14 residues. Trimming took 4 bases from V and 8 from J, leaving 14 bases between them. Looked up from germline, CDR1 is MNHNY and CDR2 is SVGAGI (reference sequence). CDR3 in DNA: TGTGCCAGCAGTTCCAAACAGGGACGTGGGGAGCTGTTTTTT. It yields the protein CASSSKQGRGELFF.

The chain combines TRBV11-3 with TRBJ2-5; TRBD2 aligns across 8 bases. V lost 1 base to trimming and J lost 1 base; unmatched junction nucleotides: 11. The CDR3 extends over 18 amino acids. Germline assignment: CDR1 SGHNT and CDR2 YENEEA. The CDR3 here is CASSLGTSGGGLQETQYF. CDR3 in DNA: TGTGCCAGCAGCTTAGGAACCTCCGGCGGGGGGCTCCAAGAGACCCAGTACTTC.

This sequence joins TRBV5-6 and TRBJ2-3, with a tentative D call TRBD2 (5 bases). Germline CDR1 is SGHDT and CDR2 is YYEEEE. V lost 3 bases, J lost 6 bases, and 11 bases lay in between. This CDR3 contains 13 residues. For the CDR3, the DNA is TGTGCCAGCAGCTGGCGGGTGGGGGATACGCAGTATTTT. This gives the protein CASSWRVGDTQYF.